This TCR beta chain was obtained from a study of response to subunit inactivated influenza vaccine. The V gene lost 1 base and the J gene lost 6 bases, with 7 bases spanning the gap. Germline lookup yields CDR1 SGHRS and CDR2 YFSETQ. There are 12 residues in the CDR3. This clonotype was seen only a few times. TCRdb used MiXCR to reprocess the RT-PCR reads, holding one entry per CDR3 protein. The repertoire has more than 450,000 distinct CDR3 sequences, about 12% of them found once; the top ten carry more than 8.5%. The material was PBMCs from blood, obtained on the day of vaccination. This receptor was obtained from a man between 45 and 60 years old who received an inactivated influenza vaccine. This chain links TRBV5-1 with TRBJ1-1, with D tentatively TRBD1 (5 bases). CDR3 protein: CASSLQGPEAFF. For the CDR3, the DNA is TGCGCCAGCAGCTTGCAGGGACCTGAAGCTTTCTTT.